Below, 14 T cell receptor beta chains from the same sample are listed, as sequenced in a study of blood T cells in healthy people across ages. With a J-beta primer mix and a sample-barcoded 5' primer, a second PCR ran roughly 7 to 11 cycles. TCRdb fed the 5' RACE reads into MiXCR, producing one record per CDR3 protein. Of about a million distinct CDR3 sequences listed, 40% to 60% are singletons. Sequencing was performed on blood. These receptors all come from a man aged 25-45 years in good health.

The chain couples TRBV14 to TRBJ2-7; D uncertain. Germline loops: CDR1 SGHDN, CDR2 FVKESK. The V end lost 4 bases, the J end lost 1 base, and 8 bases lay between the germline ends. The CDR3 covers 13 residues. The CDR3 sequence is CASSRQPSYEQYF. CDR3 in DNA: TGTGCCAGCAGCCGGCAGCCTTCCTACGAGCAGTACTTC. Variable domain in full (rest from reference TRBV14 and TRBJ2-7): EAGVTQFPSHSVIEKGQTVTLRCDPISGHDNLYWYRRVMGKEIKFLLHFVKESKQDESGMPNNRFLAERTGGTYSTLKVQPAELEDSGVYFCASSRQPSYEQYFGPGTRLTVT.

The chain uses TRBV3-1 and TRBJ2-1, with unresolved D. Per the germline V gene, CDR1 is LGHDT and CDR2 is YNNKEL (reference sequence). The CDR3 length is 15 residues. V lost 1 base and J lost 6, with 13 bases in between. DNA for the CDR3: TGTGCCAGCAGCCAAGGTACAGTCTGGGGCAATGAGCAGTTCTTC. This codes for CASSQGTVWGNEQFF.

CDR3 residues: CASSQDWSGIRVYGYTF. In DNA, the CDR3 is TGCGCCAGCAGCCAAGATTGGTCGGGAATTCGGGTCTATGGCTACACCTTC. This sequence joins TRBV4-1 and TRBJ1-2; D is uncertain. The CDR3 spans 17 residues. CDR1 and CDR2 (germline): MGHRA, YSYEKL. Trimming cost V 0 bases and J 4 bases, with 18 bases left between them.

This clonotype was observed many times. J is TRBJ1-1 and V is TRBV20-1; the match to TRBD1 covers 7 bases. CDR1 DFQATT and CDR2 SNEGSKA come from the germline V gene (reference sequence). This CDR3 is built from 14 residues. The ends lost 2 bases at V and 5 bases at J; junction bases unmatched: 8. CDR3: CSARRTGERTEAFF. The CDR3 DNA sequence: TGCAGTGCTAGAAGGACAGGAGAGAGAACTGAAGCTTTCTTT.

This clonotype appeared once. The V call is TRBV20-1, the J call TRBJ2-5; the D call may be TRBD1 or TRBD2 (5 bases each). This CDR3 contains 13 residues. V lost 3 bases to trimming and J lost 5 bases, with 13 bases between them. The germline V gene encodes CDR1 DFQATT and CDR2 SNEGSKA (reference sequence). CDR3: CSARGTGSETQYF. Here the CDR3 DNA reads TGCAGTGCTAGGGGGACGGGGAGCGAGACCCAGTACTTC.

In its sample, this clonotype was seen once. This chain uses TRBV20-1 with TRBJ2-7; perhaps D is TRBD1 or TRBD2 (6 bases each). From germline, CDR1 is DFQATT and CDR2 SNEGSKA (reference sequence). V lost 6 bases to trimming and J lost 3 bases, with 15 bases between them. The CDR3 consists of 13 residues. The DNA for the CDR3 is TGCAGTGCAGGCGGGACACAGAACTACGAGCAGTACTTC. This sequence encodes CSAGGTQNYEQYF.

The rearrangement joins TRBV18 to TRBJ1-5; no clear D. Germline-derived CDR1 and CDR2 are KGHSH and LQKENI. The CDR3 extends over 13 amino acids. The V gene lost 2 bases and the J gene lost 8 bases, with 10 bases spanning the gap. The CDR3 nucleotides read TGTGCCAGCTCACCAGGGATAAAGGAGCCCCAGCATTTT. Encoded protein: CASSPGIKEPQHF.

V and J are TRBV7-9 and TRBJ2-3, with D possibly matching TRBD2 (5 bases). Germline V gene sequence: CDR1 SEHNR, CDR2 FQNEAQ (reference sequence). This CDR3 is 14 amino acids long. With 8 bases removed from V and 2 bases from J, the gap between germline ends came to 14 bases. CDR3: CASGEQGLTDTQYF. The DNA of the CDR3 is TGTGCCAGCGGGGAGCAAGGCCTCACAGATACGCAGTATTTT.

The chain joins TRBV5-1 to TRBJ1-1; D gene ambiguous. Germline V CDR1 and CDR2: SGHRS, YFSETQ. V shed 0 bases and J shed 1 base, with 10 bases lying between them. The CDR3 has 15 residues. CDR3 nucleotide sequence: TGCGCCAGCAGCTTGGTTATGGGTTCGAACACTGAAGCTTTCTTT. It yields the protein CASSLVMGSNTEAFF.

The chain joins TRBV4-1 to TRBJ1-2, with D unresolved. Germline V gives CDR1 MGHRA, CDR2 YSYEKL. The CDR3 sequence is 14 residues long. V dropped 1 base and J dropped 2 bases, with 8 bases sitting between them. CDR3 in DNA: TGCGCCAGCAGCCAAGGCCCGCAGAACTATGGCTACACCTTC. It codes for CASSQGPQNYGYTF.

This rearrangement joins TRBV12-3 or TRBV12-4 to TRBJ2-1; D is possibly TRBD2 (6 bases). The CDR3 has 12 residues. V was clipped by 6 bases and J by 12 bases, with 15 bases between them. CDR3 coding DNA: TGTGCCAGCAGCCACCCAAGGGGAGGGCAGTTCTTC. It is translated as CASSHPRGGQFF.

This clonotype appeared a few times. The rearrangement uses TRBV7-9 and TRBJ2-7; 7 nucleotides match TRBD2. Germline lookup yields CDR1 SEHNR and CDR2 FQNEAQ (reference sequence). The ends lost 5 bases at V and 7 bases at J; junction bases unmatched: 14. The CDR3 consists of 15 residues. The CDR3 loop is CASSRGGTKSREQYF. CDR3 sequence (DNA): TGTGCCAGCAGCCGAGGAGGGACTAAAAGTCGGGAGCAGTACTTC.

This clonotype was detected only a few times. The chain is built from TRBV7-2 and TRBJ2-1; 8 bases align to TRBD2. Per the germline V gene, CDR1 is SGHTA and CDR2 is FQGNSA. CDR3 length: 15 amino acids. V trimming: 7 bases; J trimming: 4 bases; junction bases outside the gene matches: 9. CDR3 in amino acids: CASTGAGASYNEQFF. Here the CDR3 DNA reads TGTGCCAGCACTGGAGCGGGGGCCTCGTACAATGAGCAGTTCTTC.

The V call is TRBV28, the J call TRBJ2-7; 8 bases are shared with TRBD1. With 7 bases clipped from V and 2 bases from J, the junction kept 10 bases outside the gene matches. This CDR3 contains 15 residues. Germline CDR1 MDHEN, CDR2 SYDVKM. The CDR3 here is CASKEAGGKTYEQYF. The CDR3 nucleotides are TGTGCCAGCAAAGAAGCAGGGGGCAAGACCTACGAGCAGTACTTC.